These 22 T cell receptor beta chains share one sample of origin, sequenced in a study of blood T cell repertoires in COVID-19. The repertoire was sequenced with immunoSEQ multiplex PCR; TCRdb's copy has only in-frame clones and lacks some. The sample consists of 120,000 to 150,000 clones, around 80% of them appearing once. Sequenced: peripheral blood. These receptors were taken from a man between 60 and 75 years old with active or convalescent COVID-19.

The chain is built from TRBV7-3 and TRBJ1-6; D might be TRBD1 (6 bases). This CDR3 region has 14 residues. Trimming removed 1 base at V and 11 bases at J, with 12 bases between. In germline, CDR1 is SGHTA, CDR2 FQGTGA. The CDR3, as DNA: TGTGCCAGCAGCTTAAGGAGGGGGGGGGCACCCCTCCACTTT. Translation gives CASSLRRGGAPLHF.

The chain employs TRBV11-2 and TRBJ2-2; 7 bases are a match to TRBD1. The CDR3 runs 16 residues. The ends lost 5 bases at V and 0 bases at J; junction bases unmatched: 6. Germline loops: CDR1 SGHAT, CDR2 FQNNGV. The CDR3 DNA sequence: TGTGCCAGCAGCCCGGGACAGACAACGAACACCGGGGAGCTGTTTTTT. Amino acids: CASSPGQTTNTGELFF.

The rearrangement joins TRBV28 to TRBJ1-2; 12 bases map to TRBD1. V was clipped by 5 bases and J by 7 bases; unmatched bases: 5. CDR3 length: 14 amino acids. CDR1 MDHEN and CDR2 SYDVKM come from the germline V gene. The chain's CDR3 is CASSVGQGAAGYTF. The CDR3 DNA reads as TGTGCCAGCAGTGTGGGACAGGGGGCGGCTGGCTACACCTTC.

This clone has just a few counts. The chain has TRBV28 and TRBJ2-3, with 10 bases matching TRBD2. Germline CDR1 is MDHEN and CDR2 is SYDVKM. The CDR3 sequence is 16 residues long. The trim removed 6 bases at V and 1 base at J, leaving 7 bases unmatched. The CDR3: CASRLLGTSGTDTQYF. CDR3 in DNA: TGTGCCAGCAGGCTACTTGGGACTAGCGGCACAGATACGCAGTATTTT.

In DNA form, the CDR3 reads TGTGCCAGCAGTTACCCGGTTCGCGAAGCTTTCTTT. Translated, it gives CASSYPVREAFF. V and J are TRBV6-2 or TRBV6-3 and TRBJ1-1; the D is unclear. Germline V CDR1 and CDR2: MNHEY, SVGEGT. The V and J ends lost 2 bases and 8 bases respectively, with 9 bases between them. The CDR3 loop spans 12 amino acids.

This clone came up a few times. The rearrangement uses TRBV7-9 and TRBJ1-2, with 11 bases matching TRBD1. Germline V gene lookup returns CDR1 SEHNR and CDR2 FQNEAQ (reference sequence). V shed 5 bases and J 4 bases; nucleotides not matched to a gene: 12. This CDR3 region has 17 residues. DNA for the CDR3: TGTGCCAGCAGCCCGGACAGGGGGCGTGAGCGGTCCTATGGCTACACCTTC. This gives the protein CASSPDRGRERSYGYTF.

The gene calls are TRBV19 and TRBJ2-5; 7 positions agree with TRBD2. The CDR3 totals 16 residues. The V and J ends lost 3 bases and 6 bases, in that order; junction bases with no gene match: 13. Germline lookup yields CDR1 LNHDA and CDR2 SQIVND (reference sequence). The CDR3 loop reads CASSISHGGRMKTQYF. The CDR3, as DNA: TGTGCCAGTAGTATTAGTCATGGCGGGAGAATGAAGACCCAGTACTTC. The full variable domain, completed using reference TRBV19 and TRBJ2-5, is DGGITQSPKYLFRKEGQNVTLSCEQNLNHDAMYWYRQDPGQGLRLIYYSQIVNDFQKGDIAEGYSVSREKKESFPLTVTSAQKNPTAFYLCASSISHGGRMKTQYFGPGTRLLVL.

V and J are TRBV28 and TRBJ2-3, with 11 bases lining up with TRBD2. CDR3 length: 15 amino acids. J was trimmed by 6 bases and V by 5 bases; bases with no gene match: 7. The germline V gene has CDR1 MDHEN and CDR2 SYDVKM. The CDR3 reads CASSLGLAGSDTQYF. In DNA form, the CDR3 reads TGTGCCAGCAGTCTAGGACTAGCGGGTTCCGATACGCAGTATTTT.

This sequence joins TRBV11-1 and TRBJ2-7; 11 nucleotides agree with TRBD1. The ends lost 5 bases at V and 2 bases at J; junction bases unmatched: 2. The CDR3 runs 14 residues. Germline lookup yields CDR1 SGHAT and CDR2 FQDESV (reference sequence). CDR3 sequence (DNA): TGTGCCAGCAGCCCGGGACAGGGGGCCTACGAGCAGTACTTC. Translated: CASSPGQGAYEQYF.

This clone appeared once. This chain connects TRBV28 to TRBJ1-4, with 7 positions matching TRBD1. The germline CDR1 and CDR2 sequences are MDHEN and SYDVKM. With 7 bases clipped from V and 3 bases from J, the junction kept 5 bases outside the gene matches. This CDR3 is built from 14 residues. CDR3 coding DNA: TGTGCCAGCAAAAGGGGACAGCCTAATGAAAAACTGTTTTTT. It is translated as CASKRGQPNEKLFF.

This clone turned up a few times. CDR3 DNA: TGCAGCGTTGTCAGGGACACTTCTAACTATGGCTACACCTTC. Its translation is CSVVRDTSNYGYTF. The chain recombines TRBV29-1 with TRBJ1-2, with a weak D call TRBD1 (6 bases). CDR1 and CDR2 from the germline V gene are SQVTM and ANQGSEA. The CDR3 spans 14 residues. V shed 4 bases and J shed 0 bases, with 12 bases lying between them.

The rearrangement joins TRBV30 to TRBJ2-5, with D perhaps TRBD2 (5 bases). CDR1 is GTSNPN and CDR2 is SVGIG in the germline V gene (reference sequence). The CDR3 is 13 residues long. With 2 bases removed from V and 4 bases from J, the gap between germline ends came to 11 bases. CDR3 residues: CAWSLGVRETQYF. The DNA of the CDR3 is TGTGCCTGGAGTCTCGGGGTCCGAGAGACCCAGTACTTC. Based on the CDR3 plus reference TRBV30 and TRBJ2-5, the full variable domain is SQTIHQWPATLVQPVGSPLSLECTVEGTSNPNLYWYRQAAGRGLQLLFYSVGIGQISSEVPQNLSASRPQDRQFILSSKKLLLSDSGFYLCAWSLGVRETQYFGPGTRLLVL.

The CDR3 loop is CASRPGGGTLMNTEAFF. The DNA for the CDR3 is TGTGCCAGCAGGCCCGGGGGGGGAACACTCATGAACACTGAAGCTTTCTTT. V and J are TRBV3-1 (or the pseudogene TRBV3-2) and TRBJ1-1; D possibly corresponds to TRBD1 (5 bases). The V and J ends lost 6 bases and 0 bases respectively, with 20 bases between them. This CDR3 comprises 17 residues. The germline V gene has CDR1 LGHDT and CDR2 YNNKEL (reference sequence).

In nucleotides, the CDR3 is TGCGCCAGCAGCTTCGGGAGAGCAGGGATCGGCTACACCTTC. Translation: CASSFGRAGIGYTF. J is TRBJ1-2 and V is TRBV5-1, with D possibly matching TRBD1 (5 bases). Deletions cut 2 bases from V and 8 bases from J, with 16 bases between. Germline lookup yields CDR1 SGHRS and CDR2 YFSETQ. This CDR3 is 14 amino acids long.

In this sample, this clone turned up once. The J gene is TRBJ1-4, the V gene TRBV25-1, with a possible D match to TRBD1 (5 bases). The CDR3 is made up of 15 amino acids. In germline, CDR1 is MGHDK, CDR2 SYGVNS. The ends were cut back, 5 bases at V and 3 bases at J, with 13 bases in the middle. The CDR3 sequence is CASSLDGGANEKLFF. In nucleotides, the CDR3 is TGTGCCAGCAGTCTTGACGGAGGGGCTAATGAAAAACTGTTTTTT.

The chain couples TRBV12-3 or TRBV12-4 to TRBJ2-3, with TRBD2 as a possible D gene (5 bases). The CDR3 runs to 13 residues. Between the trimmed V and J ends, which lost 5 bases and 10 bases, there was a span of 16 bases. CDR3 coding DNA: TGTGCCAGCAGTCCCCGACCGGACTTGGCGCAGTATTTT. Protein product: CASSPRPDLAQYF.

This chain connects TRBV3-1 (or the pseudogene TRBV3-2) to TRBJ1-4; D gene ambiguous. The CDR3 is 15 amino acids. V lost 0 bases and J lost 6, with 11 bases in between. Germline V CDR1 and CDR2: LGHDT, YNNKEL (reference sequence). As DNA, the CDR3 is TGTGCCAGCAGCCAAGATCTAGAACGCGATGAAAAACTGTTTTTT. Translation: CASSQDLERDEKLFF.

This chain connects TRBV11-2 to TRBJ2-2, with 12 bases that match TRBD1. CDR1 and CDR2 from the germline V gene are SGHAT and FQNNGV. V shed 4 bases and J 4 bases; nucleotides not matched to a gene: 10. This CDR3 spans 18 amino acids. CDR3 loop: CASSSGRDRGQGTGELFF. The DNA of the CDR3 is TGTGCCAGCAGCTCCGGCCGGGACAGGGGGCAAGGCACCGGGGAGCTGTTTTTT. The entire variable domain, with the rest obtained from reference TRBV11-2 and TRBJ2-2, is as follows: EAGVAQSPRYKIIEKRQSVAFWCNPISGHATLYWYQQILGQGPKLLIQFQNNGVVDDSQLPKDRFSAERLKGVDSTLKIQPAKLEDSAVYLCASSSGRDRGQGTGELFFGEGSRLTVL.

This clone was picked up one time. This chain connects TRBV10-3 to TRBJ1-1; tentative D call: TRBD1 (5 bases). The CDR3 is made up of 14 amino acids. Germline-derived CDR1 and CDR2 are ENHRY and SYGVKD. The germline V and J ends were trimmed by 10 bases and 0 bases, with 15 bases remaining between them. The CDR3 here is CATRTTGMNTEAFF. In DNA form, the CDR3 reads TGTGCCACCAGGACAACAGGTATGAACACTGAAGCTTTCTTT.

The chain uses TRBV27 and TRBJ2-2; D possibly corresponds to TRBD2 (5 bases). In germline, CDR1 is MNHEY, CDR2 SMNVEV (reference sequence). The CDR3 extends over 16 amino acids. V was pared by 4 bases and J by 3 bases, with 15 bases between. CDR3 in amino acids: CASSSTKGEDTGELFF. In DNA form, the CDR3 reads TGTGCCAGCAGTTCTACTAAGGGAGAGGACACCGGGGAGCTGTTTTTT.

This clone turned up a few times. The chain combines TRBV29-1 with TRBJ1-1; D unclear. There are 12 residues in the CDR3. Germline V gene lookup returns CDR1 SQVTM and CDR2 ANQGSEA. The V end lost 6 bases, the J end lost 11 bases, and 19 bases lay between the germline ends. CDR3 sequence reads: CSVRRDGSTAFF. CDR3 nucleotide sequence: TGCAGCGTCCGGAGAGACGGTTCAACGGCTTTCTTT.

This chain uses TRBV19 with TRBJ2-2, with D tentatively TRBD2 (6 bases). This CDR3 region has 15 residues. The germline V and J ends were trimmed by 1 base and 4 bases, with 10 bases remaining between them. Germline V gene data show CDR1 as LNHDA and CDR2 as SQIVND (reference sequence). CDR3 DNA sequence: TGTGCCAGTAGTATAGCGGGGGATGTCACCGGGGAGCTGTTTTTT. Translating it yields CASSIAGDVTGELFF.